Detailed here is one T cell receptor beta chain. Healthy Caucasian individuals from Russia aged about 6 to 100 were enrolled as donors. A sample-barcoded 5' primer and a J-beta primer mix were used in a second PCR of roughly 6 to 12 cycles. Each of the cDNA molecules was tagged by a template-switch adaptor with 12 random nucleotides. Every sample produced at least 2.5 million CDR3-containing paired-end reads. Each CDR3 protein gets one entry after TCRdb re-called the 5' RACE reads with MiXCR. The sample contains some 1,500,000 distinct CDR3 sequences, 35% to 45% of which appear only once. The data stem from a study of blood T cells in healthy people across ages. The CDR3 runs 15 residues. The V gene end was trimmed by 4 bases and the J gene end by 7 bases; junction bases not matched to a gene: 13. The germline V gene encodes CDR1 DFQATT and CDR2 SNEGSKA (reference sequence).

The TCR sequence derives from a woman between 18 and 30 years old in good health. The specimen sequenced was blood. J is TRBJ2-4 and V is TRBV20-1; 7 positions match TRBD2. The CDR3 here is CSAIAWEGRQNIQYF. CDR3 coding DNA: TGCAGTGCTATAGCTTGGGAGGGCCGGCAGAACATTCAGTACTTC.